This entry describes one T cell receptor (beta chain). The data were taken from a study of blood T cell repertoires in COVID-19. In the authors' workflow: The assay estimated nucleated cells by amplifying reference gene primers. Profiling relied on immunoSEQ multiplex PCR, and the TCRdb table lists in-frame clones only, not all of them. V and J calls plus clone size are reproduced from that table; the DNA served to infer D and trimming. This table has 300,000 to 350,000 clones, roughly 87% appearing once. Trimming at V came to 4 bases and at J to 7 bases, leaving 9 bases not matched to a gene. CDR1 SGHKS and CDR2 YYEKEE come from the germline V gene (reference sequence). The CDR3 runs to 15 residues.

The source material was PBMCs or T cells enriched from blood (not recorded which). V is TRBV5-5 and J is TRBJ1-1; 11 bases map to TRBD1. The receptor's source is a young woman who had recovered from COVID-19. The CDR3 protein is CASSPRTGGNFEAFF. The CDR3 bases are TGTGCCAGCAGCCCCAGGACAGGGGGCAATTTTGAAGCTTTCTTT.